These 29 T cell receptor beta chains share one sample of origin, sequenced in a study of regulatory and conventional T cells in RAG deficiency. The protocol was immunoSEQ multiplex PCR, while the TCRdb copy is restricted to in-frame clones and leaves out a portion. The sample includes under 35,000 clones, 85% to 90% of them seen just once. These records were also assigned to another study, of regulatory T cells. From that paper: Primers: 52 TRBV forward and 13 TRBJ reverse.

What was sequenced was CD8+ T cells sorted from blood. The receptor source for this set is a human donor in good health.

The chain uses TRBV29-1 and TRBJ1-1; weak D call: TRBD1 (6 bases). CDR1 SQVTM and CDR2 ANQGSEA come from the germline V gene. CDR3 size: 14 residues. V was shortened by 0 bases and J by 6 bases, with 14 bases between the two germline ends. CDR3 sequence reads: CSVEDRGGAAEAFF. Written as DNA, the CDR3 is TGCAGCGTTGAAGATCGGGGGGGGGCCGCTGAAGCTTTCTTT.

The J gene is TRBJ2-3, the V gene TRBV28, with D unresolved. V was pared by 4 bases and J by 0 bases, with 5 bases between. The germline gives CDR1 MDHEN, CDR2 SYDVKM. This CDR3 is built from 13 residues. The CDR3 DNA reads TGTGCCAGCAGTTGGGGTAGCACAGATACGCAGTATTTT. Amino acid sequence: CASSWGSTDTQYF.

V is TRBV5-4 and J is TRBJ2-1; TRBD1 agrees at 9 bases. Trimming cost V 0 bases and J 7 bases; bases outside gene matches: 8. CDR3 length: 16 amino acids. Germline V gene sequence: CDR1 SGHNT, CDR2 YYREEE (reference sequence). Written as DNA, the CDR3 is TGTGCCAGCAGCTTGGGTGGGACAGGGTGGGGGAATGAGCAGTTCTTC. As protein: CASSLGGTGWGNEQFF.

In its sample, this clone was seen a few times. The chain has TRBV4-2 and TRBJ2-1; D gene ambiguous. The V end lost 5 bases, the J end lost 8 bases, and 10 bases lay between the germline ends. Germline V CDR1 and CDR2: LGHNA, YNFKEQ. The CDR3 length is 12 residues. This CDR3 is CASSLLRDEQFF. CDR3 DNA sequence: TGTGCCAGCAGCTTACTGAGAGATGAGCAGTTCTTC.

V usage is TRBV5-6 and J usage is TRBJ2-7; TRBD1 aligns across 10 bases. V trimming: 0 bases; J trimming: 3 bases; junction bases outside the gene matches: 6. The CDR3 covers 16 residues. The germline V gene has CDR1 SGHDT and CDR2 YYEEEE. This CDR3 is CASSLGQGASNYEQYF. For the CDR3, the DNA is TGTGCCAGCAGCTTGGGACAGGGGGCCTCTAACTACGAGCAGTACTTC.

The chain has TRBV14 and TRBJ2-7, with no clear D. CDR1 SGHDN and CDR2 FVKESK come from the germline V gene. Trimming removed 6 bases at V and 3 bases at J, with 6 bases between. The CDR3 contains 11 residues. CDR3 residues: CASSMGYEQYF. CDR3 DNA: TGTGCCAGCAGTATGGGCTACGAGCAGTACTTC.

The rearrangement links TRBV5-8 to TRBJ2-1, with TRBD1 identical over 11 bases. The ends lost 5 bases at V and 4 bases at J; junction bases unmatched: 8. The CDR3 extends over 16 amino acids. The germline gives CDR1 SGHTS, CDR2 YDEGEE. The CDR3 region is CASSSDRGQNYNEQFF. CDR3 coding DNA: TGTGCCAGCAGTTCGGACAGGGGGCAGAATTACAATGAGCAGTTCTTC.

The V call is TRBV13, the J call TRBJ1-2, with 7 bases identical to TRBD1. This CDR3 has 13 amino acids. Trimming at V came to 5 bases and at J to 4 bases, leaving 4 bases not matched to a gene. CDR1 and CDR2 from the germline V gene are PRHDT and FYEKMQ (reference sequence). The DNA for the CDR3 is TGTGCCAGCAGCGTCAGGGGGACCTATGGCTACACCTTC. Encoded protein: CASSVRGTYGYTF. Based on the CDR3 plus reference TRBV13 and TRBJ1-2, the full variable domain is AAGVIQSPRHLIKEKRETATLKCYPIPRHDTVYWYQQGPGQDPQFLISFYEKMQSDKGSIPDRFSAQQFSDYHSELNMSSLELGDSALYFCASSVRGTYGYTFGSGTRLTVV.

CDR3 coding DNA: TGTGCCAGCAGCTCAAGCGACGGAAACACCATATATTTT. Its protein product is CASSSSDGNTIYF. The chain has TRBV13 and TRBJ1-3; D remains unclear. V was shortened by 4 bases and J by 4 bases, with 8 bases between the two germline ends. The CDR3 runs to 13 residues. Germline CDR1 and CDR2: PRHDT and FYEKMQ (reference sequence).

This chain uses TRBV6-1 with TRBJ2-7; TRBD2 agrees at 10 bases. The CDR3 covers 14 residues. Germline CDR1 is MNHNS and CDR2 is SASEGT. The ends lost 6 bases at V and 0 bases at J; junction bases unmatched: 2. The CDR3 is CASSLAGDSYEQYF. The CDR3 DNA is TGTGCCAGCAGCCTAGCGGGGGACTCCTACGAGCAGTACTTC.

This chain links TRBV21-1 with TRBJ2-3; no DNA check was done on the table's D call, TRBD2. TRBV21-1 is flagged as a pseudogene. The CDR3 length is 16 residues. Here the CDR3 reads CASSKVGLAFSDTQYF. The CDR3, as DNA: TGTGCCAGCAGCAAAGTTGGACTAGCTTTCTCAGATACGCAGTATTTT.

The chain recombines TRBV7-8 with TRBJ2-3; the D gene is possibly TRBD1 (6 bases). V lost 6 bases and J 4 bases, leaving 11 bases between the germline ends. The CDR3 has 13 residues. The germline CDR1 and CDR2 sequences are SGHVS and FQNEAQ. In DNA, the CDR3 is TGTGCCAGCAGTACGGACAGTTCAGATACGCAGTATTTT. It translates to CASSTDSSDTQYF.

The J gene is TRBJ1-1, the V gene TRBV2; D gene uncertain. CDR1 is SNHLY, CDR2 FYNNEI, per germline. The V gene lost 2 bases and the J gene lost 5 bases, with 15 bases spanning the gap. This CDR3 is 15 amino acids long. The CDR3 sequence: CASSEMSDGRTEAFF. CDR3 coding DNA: TGTGCCAGCAGTGAAATGTCGGACGGAAGGACTGAAGCTTTCTTT.

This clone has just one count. This chain's CDR3 is CASSERGTGELFF. In DNA, the CDR3 is TGCGCCAGCAGTGAGCGGGGTACCGGGGAGCTGTTTTTT. V gene TRBV10-1 combines with J gene TRBJ2-2; possible D gene TRBD2, 5 bases. The CDR3 totals 13 residues. Deletions cut 2 bases from V and 5 bases from J, with 6 bases between. Germline loops: CDR1 WNHNN, CDR2 SYGVQD (reference sequence).

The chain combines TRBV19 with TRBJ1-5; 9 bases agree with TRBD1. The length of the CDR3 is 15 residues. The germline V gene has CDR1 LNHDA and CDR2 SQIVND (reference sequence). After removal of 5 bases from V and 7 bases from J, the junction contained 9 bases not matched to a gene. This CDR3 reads CASSSRDRAKQPQHF. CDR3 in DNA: TGTGCCAGTAGTTCCCGGGACAGGGCCAAACAGCCCCAGCATTTT.

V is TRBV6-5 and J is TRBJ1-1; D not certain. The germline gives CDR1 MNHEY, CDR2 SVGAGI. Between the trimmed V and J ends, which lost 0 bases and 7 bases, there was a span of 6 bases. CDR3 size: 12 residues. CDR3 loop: CASSYSAVEAFF. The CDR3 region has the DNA TGTGCCAGCAGTTACTCGGCCGTTGAAGCTTTCTTT.

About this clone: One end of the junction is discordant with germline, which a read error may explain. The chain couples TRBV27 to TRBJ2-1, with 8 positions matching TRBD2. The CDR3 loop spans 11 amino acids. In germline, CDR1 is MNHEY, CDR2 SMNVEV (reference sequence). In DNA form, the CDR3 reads TGCGTGGCGGGAGGCTACAATGAGCAGTTCTTC. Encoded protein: CVAGGYNEQFF.

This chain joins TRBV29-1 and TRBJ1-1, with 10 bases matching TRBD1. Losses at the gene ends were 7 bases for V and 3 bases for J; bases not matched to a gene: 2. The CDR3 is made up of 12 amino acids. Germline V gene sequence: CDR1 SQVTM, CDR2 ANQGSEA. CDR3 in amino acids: CSAGTGDTEAFF. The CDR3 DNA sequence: TGCAGCGCGGGGACAGGGGACACTGAAGCTTTCTTT.

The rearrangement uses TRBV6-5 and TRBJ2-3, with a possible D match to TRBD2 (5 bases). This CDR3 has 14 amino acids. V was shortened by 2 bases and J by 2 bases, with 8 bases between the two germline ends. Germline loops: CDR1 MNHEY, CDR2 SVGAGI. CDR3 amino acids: CASSYEGFTDTQYF. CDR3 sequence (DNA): TGTGCCAGCAGTTACGAGGGTTTCACAGATACGCAGTATTTT.

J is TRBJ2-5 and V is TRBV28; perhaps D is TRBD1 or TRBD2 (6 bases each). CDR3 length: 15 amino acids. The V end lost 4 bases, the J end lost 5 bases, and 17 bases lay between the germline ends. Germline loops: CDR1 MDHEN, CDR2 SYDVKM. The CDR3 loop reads CASSYDGGGSETQYF. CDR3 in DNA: TGTGCCAGCAGTTACGACGGGGGCGGTTCGGAGACCCAGTACTTC.

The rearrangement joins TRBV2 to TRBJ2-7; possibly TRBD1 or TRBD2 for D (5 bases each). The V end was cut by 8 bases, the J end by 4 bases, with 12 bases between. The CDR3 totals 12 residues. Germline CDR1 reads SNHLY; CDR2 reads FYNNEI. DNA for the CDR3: TGTGCCAGCTACGGCAGGGAGTACGAGCAGTACTTC. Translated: CASYGREYEQYF. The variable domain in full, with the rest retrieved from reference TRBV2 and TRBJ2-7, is EPEVTQTPSHQVTQMGQEVILRCVPISNHLYFYWYRQILGQKVEFLVSFYNNEISEKSEIFDDQFSVERPDGSNFTLKIRSTKLEDSAMYFCASYGREYEQYFGPGTRLTVT.

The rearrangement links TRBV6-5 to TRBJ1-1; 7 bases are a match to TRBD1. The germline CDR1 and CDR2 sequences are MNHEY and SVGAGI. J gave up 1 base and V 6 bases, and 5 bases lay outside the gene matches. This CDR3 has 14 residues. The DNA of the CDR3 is TGTGCCAGCAGCCAGCGACAGGGGAACACTGAAGCTTTCTTT. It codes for CASSQRQGNTEAFF.

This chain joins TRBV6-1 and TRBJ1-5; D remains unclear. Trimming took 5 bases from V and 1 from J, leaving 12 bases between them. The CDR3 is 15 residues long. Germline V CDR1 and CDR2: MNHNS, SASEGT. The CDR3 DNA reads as TGTGCCAGCAGTCCAAGTATCGGGAGCAATCAGCCCCAGCATTTT. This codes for CASSPSIGSNQPQHF.

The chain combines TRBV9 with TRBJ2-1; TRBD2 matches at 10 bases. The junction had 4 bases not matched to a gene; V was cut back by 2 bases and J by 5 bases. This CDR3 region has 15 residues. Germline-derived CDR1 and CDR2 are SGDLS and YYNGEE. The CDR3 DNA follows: TGTGCCAGCAGCGTGAGCGGGGGGGCCAACAATGAGCAGTTCTTC. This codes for CASSVSGGANNEQFF.

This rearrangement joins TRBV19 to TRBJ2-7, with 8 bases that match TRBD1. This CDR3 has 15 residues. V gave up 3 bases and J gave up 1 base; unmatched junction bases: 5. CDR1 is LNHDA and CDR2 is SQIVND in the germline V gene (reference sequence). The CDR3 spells CASSMSGGQSYEQYF. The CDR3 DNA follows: TGTGCCAGTAGTATGTCAGGGGGCCAGTCCTACGAGCAGTACTTC.

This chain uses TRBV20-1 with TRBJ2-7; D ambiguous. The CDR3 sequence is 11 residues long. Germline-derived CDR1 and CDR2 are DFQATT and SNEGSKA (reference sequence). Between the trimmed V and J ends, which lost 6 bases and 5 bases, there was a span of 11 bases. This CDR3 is CSAVNRDEQYF. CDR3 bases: TGCAGTGCGGTTAATAGGGACGAGCAGTACTTC.

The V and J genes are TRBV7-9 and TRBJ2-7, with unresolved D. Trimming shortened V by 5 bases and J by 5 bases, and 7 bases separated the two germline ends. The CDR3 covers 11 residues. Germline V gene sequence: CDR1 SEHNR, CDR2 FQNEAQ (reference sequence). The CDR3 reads CASSLLNEQYF. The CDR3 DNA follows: TGTGCCAGCAGCCTGCTCAACGAGCAGTACTTC.

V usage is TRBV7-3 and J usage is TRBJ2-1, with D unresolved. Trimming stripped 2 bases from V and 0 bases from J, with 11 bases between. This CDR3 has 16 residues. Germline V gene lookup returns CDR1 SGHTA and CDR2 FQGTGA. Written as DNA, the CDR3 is TGTGCCAGCAGCTTATTGGGCAGGAGCTCCTACAATGAGCAGTTCTTC. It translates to CASSLLGRSSYNEQFF.

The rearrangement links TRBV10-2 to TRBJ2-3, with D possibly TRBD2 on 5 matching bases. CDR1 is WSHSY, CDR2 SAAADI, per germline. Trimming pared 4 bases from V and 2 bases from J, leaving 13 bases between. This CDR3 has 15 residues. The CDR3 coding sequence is TGCGCCAGCAGTGGAGAGGGTAAGGACACAGATACGCAGTATTTT. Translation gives CASSGEGKDTDTQYF.